The present entry profiles one T cell receptor beta chain with its context. This sample is part of a study of blood T cell repertoires in COVID-19. Study information: PBMCs, B-cell-depleted T cells, or T cells were the source of the cDNA or gDNA that made up the material.

CDR3 size: 16 residues. Per germline, CDR1 MRHNA and CDR2 SNTAGT. With V trimmed by 4 bases and J by 5 bases, 7 bases remained unmatched. Sequencing used immunoSEQ multiplex PCR; TCRdb keeps in-frame clones, though not all of them. The data show roughly 250,000 clones, with approximately 85% seen just once and under 4.5% held by the top ten. This clonotype was obtained from a man over 45 with acute or convalescent COVID-19. This chain joins TRBV6-4 and TRBJ2-1; TRBD2 matches at 11 bases. The sample comprised peripheral blood. This chain's CDR3 is CASSAAPSGGHNEQFF. The DNA of the CDR3 is TGTGCCAGCAGTGCCGCTCCTAGCGGGGGGCACAATGAGCAGTTCTTC.